This T cell receptor (beta chain) appears in the sequencing data of a study of T cell responses to AZD1222 COVID-19 vaccine. The germline gives CDR1 MNHEY, CDR2 SMNVEV (reference sequence). The CDR3 is 14 amino acids. The V segment lost 8 bases and the J segment 4 bases; nucleotides outside the gene matches: 5. General study points: White British people made up most donors, females outnumbered males, and clonal diversity was possibly underestimated. Reportedly, close to half of spike-specific TCRs are directed against unmutated variant regions.

For this clone: Its antigen is still unknown.

Data came from immunoSEQ multiplex PCR; TCRdb stores just in-frame clones and leaves some out. The sample carries under 150,000 clones, around 94% recorded once. The sequence was collected from an adult in good health. The material was peripheral blood, obtained on day 0 of AZD1222 vaccination. The chain recombines TRBV27 with TRBJ1-4, with 9 bases aligning to TRBD1. The CDR3 loop is CASGMTGGNEKLFF. CDR3 nucleotides: TGTGCCAGCGGGATGACAGGGGGTAATGAAAAACTGTTTTTT.